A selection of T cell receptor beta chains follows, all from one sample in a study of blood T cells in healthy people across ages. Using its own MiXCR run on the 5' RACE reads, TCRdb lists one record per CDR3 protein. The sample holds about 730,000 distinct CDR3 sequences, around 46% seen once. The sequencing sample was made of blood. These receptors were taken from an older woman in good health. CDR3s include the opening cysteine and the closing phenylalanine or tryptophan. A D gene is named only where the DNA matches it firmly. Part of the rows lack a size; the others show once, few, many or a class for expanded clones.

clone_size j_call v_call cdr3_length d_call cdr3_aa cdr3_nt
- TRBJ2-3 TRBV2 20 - CASSPGVRVQGTGVVNTQYF TGTGCCAGCAGCCCGGGAGTAAGGGTACAGGGTACCGGTGTAGTAAATACGCAGTATTTT
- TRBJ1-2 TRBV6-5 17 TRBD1 CASSYSKPGQGNYGYTF TGTGCCAGCAGTTACTCGAAACCGGGACAGGGGAACTATGGCTACACCTTC
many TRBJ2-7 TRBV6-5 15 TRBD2 CASSPQTSGSYEQYF TGTGCCAGCAGCCCCCAGACTAGCGGCTCCTACGAGCAGTACTTC
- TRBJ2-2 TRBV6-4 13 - CASSEEVTGELFF TGTGCCAGCAGTGAAGAAGTAACCGGGGAGCTGTTTTTT
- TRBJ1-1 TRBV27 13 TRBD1 CASSPPGQEEAFF TGTGCCAGCAGTCCCCCGGGACAGGAAGAAGCTTTCTTT
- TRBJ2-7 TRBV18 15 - CASSPARLHTYEQYF TGTGCCAGCTCACCAGCCCGACTGCACACCTACGAGCAGTACTTC
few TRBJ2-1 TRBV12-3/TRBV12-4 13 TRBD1 CASKGQGFVEQFF TGTGCCAGCAAGGGACAGGGATTTGTTGAGCAGTTCTTC
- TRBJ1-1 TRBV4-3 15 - CASSQDGGGTTEAFF TGCGCCAGCAGCCAAGACGGGGGGGGGACCACTGAAGCTTTCTTT
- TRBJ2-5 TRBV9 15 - CASRGGRHKEETQYF TGTGCCAGCCGAGGGGGGCGGCACAAAGAAGAGACCCAGTACTTC
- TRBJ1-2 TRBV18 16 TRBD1 CASSPPGQPRNYGYTF TGTGCCAGCTCACCTCCGGGACAGCCACGAAACTATGGCTACACCTTC
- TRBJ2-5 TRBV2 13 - CASSDEGVETQYF TGTGCCAGCAGTGATGAGGGCGTGGAGACCCAGTACTTC
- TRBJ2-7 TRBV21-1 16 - CASSRESAGEFYEQYF TGTGCCAGCAGCAGAGAGTCGGCAGGGGAATTCTACGAGCAGTACTTC
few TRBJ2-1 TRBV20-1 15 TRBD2 CSARDSRLADNEQFF TGCAGTGCTAGAGATAGTCGACTAGCGGACAATGAGCAGTTCTTC
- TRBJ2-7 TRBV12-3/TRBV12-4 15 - CASSLRQAPLGEQYF TGTGCCAGCAGCCTTAGACAGGCGCCCCTTGGGGAGCAGTACTTC
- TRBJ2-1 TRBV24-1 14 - CATGPTNEYNEQFF TGTGCCACCGGCCCGACTAACGAATACAATGAGCAGTTCTTC
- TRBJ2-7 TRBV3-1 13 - CVSSHRAAYEQYF TGTGTCAGCTCCCACAGGGCAGCCTACGAGCAGTACTTC
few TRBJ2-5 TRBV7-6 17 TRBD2 CACSLESRGGVQETQYF TGTGCCTGCAGCTTAGAATCCCGCGGGGGGGTACAAGAGACCCAGTACTTC